This is a list of T cell receptor beta chains from one sample in a study of chemoradiotherapy in HPV16-positive cancers. The data were produced by immunoSEQ multiplex PCR, yet TCRdb's version contains in-frame clones alone and is incomplete. The table has more than 20,000 clones, roughly 90% seen once. The source was blood, collected from a patient who underwent chemoradiotherapy. The source of these receptors is a human donor with HPV-associated anogenital cancer. Each CDR3 is given with its conserved first and last residue. D genes are given only for firm matches. Clone size is stated in some rows and not others, as once, few, many or a class when expanded.

J: TRBJ2-7; size: .; D: TRBD1; V: TRBV5-4; DNA: TGTGCCAGCAGCGACGTGGGGACAGAGGTAGAGCAGTACTTC; CDR3: CASSDVGTEVEQYF
J: TRBJ2-2; size: .; D: TRBD2; V: TRBV9; DNA: TGTGCCAGCAGCACCGGACTAGCGGGAGGGTCCGGGGAGCTGTTTTTT; CDR3: CASSTGLAGGSGELFF
J: TRBJ2-7; size: .; D: TRBD2; V: TRBV12-5; DNA: TGTGCTAGTGGTTTTACCGGGAGAGTAGCGGGAGGGCCTGATGAGCAGTACTTC; CDR3: CASGFTGRVAGGPDEQYF
J: TRBJ2-1; size: .; D: TRBD2; V: TRBV7-2; DNA: TGTGCCAGCAGAGAGACTAGCGGGATATCCTACAATGAGCAGTTCTTC; CDR3: CASRETSGISYNEQFF
J: TRBJ2-7; size: .; D: .; V: TRBV10-1; DNA: TGCGCCAGCAGTGACCGACACTCCTACGAGCAGTACTTC; CDR3: CASSDRHSYEQYF
J: TRBJ2-5; size: .; D: TRBD1; V: TRBV5-4; DNA: TGTGCCAGCAGCTTGGGTGACAGGGTAGAGACCCAGTACTTC; CDR3: CASSLGDRVETQYF
J: TRBJ1-1; size: .; D: .; V: TRBV7-9; DNA: TGTGCCAGCAGCTTCCAGGTGGGGACTGAAGCTTTCTTT; CDR3: CASSFQVGTEAFF
J: TRBJ2-7; size: .; D: .; V: TRBV5-1; DNA: TGCGCCAGCAGCTTGAGTGGGGGCCGGTCCTACGAGCAGTACTTC; CDR3: CASSLSGGRSYEQYF
J: TRBJ1-2; size: once; D: TRBD1; V: TRBV7-8; DNA: TGTGCCAGCAGCCCGACAGGGAGAGGCTACACCTTC; CDR3: CASSPTGRGYTF
J: TRBJ2-3; size: .; D: TRBD2; V: TRBV7-8; DNA: TGTGCCAGCAGTTCCGGGACTAGCGGGAGGTACACAGATACGCAGTATTTT; CDR3: CASSSGTSGRYTDTQYF
J: TRBJ2-7; size: .; D: TRBD2; V: TRBV6-6; DNA: TGTGCCAGCAGCCCTAGCGGGAGTCCCCACGAGCAGTACTTC; CDR3: CASSPSGSPHEQYF
J: TRBJ1-2; size: .; D: .; V: TRBV9; DNA: TGTGCCAGCAGCGTAGCGGAGGGTGCTAACTATGGCTACACCTTC; CDR3: CASSVAEGANYGYTF
J: TRBJ1-1; size: .; D: .; V: TRBV19; DNA: TGTGCCAGTAGTGAGGGTCTAAACACTGAAGCTTTCTTT; CDR3: CASSEGLNTEAFF
J: TRBJ2-5; size: once; D: .; V: TRBV11-2; DNA: TGTGCCAGCAGCTTTAGGGACCTTCAAGAGACCCAGTACTTC; CDR3: CASSFRDLQETQYF
J: TRBJ2-5; size: .; D: .; V: TRBV12-5; DNA: TGTGCTAGTGGTTTGGTAACCAGCGCACAAGAGACCCAGTACTTC; CDR3: CASGLVTSAQETQYF
J: TRBJ1-3; size: .; D: .; V: TRBV4-3; DNA: TGCGCCAGCAGCCAAGATTTACCCGGTTCTGGAAACACCATATATTTT; CDR3: CASSQDLPGSGNTIYF
J: TRBJ2-7; size: .; D: TRBD1; V: TRBV6-1; DNA: TGTGCCAGCAGTGTTGGGGACAGCTACGAGCAGTACTTC; CDR3: CASSVGDSYEQYF
J: TRBJ1-1; size: .; D: .; V: TRBV29-1; DNA: TGCAGCATCCTTGGCCCTCAGAACACTGAAGCTTTCTTT; CDR3: CSILGPQNTEAFF
J: TRBJ2-2; size: .; D: TRBD1; V: TRBV5-4; DNA: TGTGCCAGCAGCTTCGGGACAGGGGGAATCACCGGGGAGCTGTTTTTT; CDR3: CASSFGTGGITGELFF
J: TRBJ1-3; size: .; D: TRBD1; V: TRBV7-6; DNA: TGTGCCAGCAGCCCTGGGCCCCCAACAGGGGGCCGAAACACCATATATTTT; CDR3: CASSPGPPTGGRNTIYF
J: TRBJ2-6; size: .; D: .; V: TRBV19; DNA: TGTGCCAGTAGTATGTGGAGGGGGAATCAGGGGACAGGGGCCAACGTCCTGACTTTC; CDR3: CASSMWRGNQGTGANVLTF
J: TRBJ2-1; size: once; D: TRBD2; V: TRBV11-3; DNA: TGTGCCAGCAGCCCCCAAGCGGGGGGGCCGGGTGAGCAGTTCTTC; CDR3: CASSPQAGGPGEQFF
J: TRBJ1-2; size: .; D: .; V: TRBV5-4; DNA: TGTGCCAGCAGCCCGGAGACGGCAGGGTACTATGGCTACACCTTC; CDR3: CASSPETAGYYGYTF
J: TRBJ1-6; size: .; D: .; V: TRBV7-3; DNA: TGTGCCAGCAGCTTAAAGGGCCGTAATTCACCCCTCCACTTT; CDR3: CASSLKGRNSPLHF
J: TRBJ2-1; size: .; D: TRBD2; V: TRBV5-1; DNA: TGCGCCAGCAGCCTAGCGGGAGTCTCCTACAATGAGCAGTTCTTC; CDR3: CASSLAGVSYNEQFF
J: TRBJ2-3; size: .; D: TRBD2; V: TRBV10-3; DNA: TGTGCCATCAGTGATACTAGCGGGAGGGCTAACACAGATACGCAGTATTTT; CDR3: CAISDTSGRANTDTQYF
J: TRBJ2-7; size: .; D: TRBD1; V: TRBV5-8; DNA: TGTGCCAGCAGCTTAGGACAGGGGCTTACCTACGAGCAGTACTTC; CDR3: CASSLGQGLTYEQYF
J: TRBJ2-5; size: once; D: .; V: TRBV25-1; DNA: TGTGCCAGCCTGGGGGAGACCCGGTACTTC; CDR3: CASLGETRYF
J: TRBJ2-2; size: .; D: TRBD2; V: TRBV14; DNA: TGTGCCAGCAGCCCGACTAGCCTAGCGGGCACCGGGGAGCTGTTTTTT; CDR3: CASSPTSLAGTGELFF
J: TRBJ2-1; size: .; D: .; V: TRBV2; DNA: TGTGCCAGCATGGGGTCTTACAATGAGCAGTTCTTC; CDR3: CASMGSYNEQFF
J: TRBJ2-6; size: .; D: TRBD1; V: TRBV27; DNA: TGTGCCAGCAGTTCACCGGGACAGATTCTCTCTGGGGCCAACGTCCTGACTTTC; CDR3: CASSSPGQILSGANVLTF
J: TRBJ1-2; size: .; D: .; V: TRBV2; DNA: TGTGCCAGCAGTGAAGGGGGTAACTATGGCTACACCTTC; CDR3: CASSEGGNYGYTF
J: TRBJ2-3; size: once; D: TRBD2; V: TRBV14; DNA: TGTGCCAGCAGCCAAGTGAGGACTAGCGGGAGCACAGATACGCAGTATTTT; CDR3: CASSQVRTSGSTDTQYF
J: TRBJ2-1; size: .; D: TRBD2; V: TRBV6-5; DNA: TGTGCCAGCAGTTGGGGACGGGGGGACTACAATGAGCAGTTCTTC; CDR3: CASSWGRGDYNEQFF
J: TRBJ1-1; size: .; D: .; V: TRBV7-2; DNA: TGTGCCAGCAGCTTGTCTACAGTCAAAGGGGGCACTGAAGCTTTCTTT; CDR3: CASSLSTVKGGTEAFF
J: TRBJ2-7; size: .; D: .; V: TRBV27; DNA: TGTGCCAGCAGTTTGGCCAGGGGCTACGAGCAGTACTTC; CDR3: CASSLARGYEQYF
J: TRBJ1-4; size: .; D: .; V: TRBV7-8; DNA: TGTGCCAGCAGCCATCGAGTGGGACCTAATGAAAAACTGTTTTTT; CDR3: CASSHRVGPNEKLFF
J: TRBJ2-2; size: .; D: .; V: TRBV4-3; DNA: TGCGCCAGCAGCCGGAACGGGGGAGGGAACACCGGGGAGCTGTTTTTT; CDR3: CASSRNGGGNTGELFF
J: TRBJ2-1; size: .; D: .; V: TRBV11-3; DNA: TGTGCCAGCAGCTTGGGGGCTAGACGGGACAATGAGCAGTTCTTC; CDR3: CASSLGARRDNEQFF
J: TRBJ2-3; size: .; D: TRBD2; V: TRBV29-1; DNA: TGCAGCGTTGATCTAGCGGGGAGGTCAGATACGCAGTATTTT; CDR3: CSVDLAGRSDTQYF
J: TRBJ2-7; size: .; D: .; V: TRBV10-3; DNA: TGTGCCATCAGTGAGGGGGACGGAGCCTACGAGCAGTACTTC; CDR3: CAISEGDGAYEQYF
J: TRBJ1-3; size: .; D: .; V: TRBV5-1; DNA: TGCGCCAGCAGCTTGGGGCGAGGAAACACCATATATTTT; CDR3: CASSLGRGNTIYF
J: TRBJ2-1; size: .; D: TRBD1; V: TRBV5-1; DNA: TGCGCCAGCAGCTCTTCCGGGACAGGGAACTACAATGAGCAGTTCTTC; CDR3: CASSSSGTGNYNEQFF
J: TRBJ2-7; size: .; D: TRBD2; V: TRBV19; DNA: TGTGCCAGTAGTATCAGGGGGACTAGCGGGTCAAAATCCTACGAGCAGTACTTC; CDR3: CASSIRGTSGSKSYEQYF